The entry that follows covers one TCR beta chain sequence. These data belong to a study of shared T cell receptors in the human thymus. Measured with immunoSEQ multiplex PCR; TCRdb has only the in-frame clones, and not every one. The table has hundreds of thousands of clones, roughly 88% seen once. The CDR3 totals 15 residues. The germline V and J ends were trimmed by 6 bases and 1 base, with 14 bases remaining between them. Germline V gene lookup returns CDR1 MNHNS and CDR2 SASEGT. These data were also reused for a study on human thymus T cells. This second report adds: Having corrective surgery for congenital heart defects, healthy Finnish infants were the ones who donated. Resections obtained during corrective heart surgery supplied the thymus tissue. Thymic and blood repertoires appeared to carry a bias in their V and J gene usage. Related research has reported that thymic repertoires overlap highly among unrelated individuals.

The sequence was obtained from a boy under three years old with a congenital heart defect. The specimen sequenced was thymocytes. V is TRBV6-1 and J is TRBJ2-3, with a tentative D call TRBD2 (6 bases). The CDR3: CASREAASGTDTQYF. For the CDR3, the DNA is TGTGCCAGCAGGGAGGCGGCTAGCGGCACAGATACGCAGTATTTT.